The 13 T cell receptor beta chains in this list originate from one sample, sequenced in a study of molecular identifiers for immune sequencing clone quantification. TCRdb fed the PCR reads into MiXCR, producing one record per CDR3 protein. This sample has approximately 670,000 distinct CDR3 sequences; 15% to 20% occur once, and the top ten carry roughly 0.85%. What was sequenced was naive CD8+ T cells from blood, with Jurkat cell RNA spiked in. Subset specified: FACS-sorted CD8+CD4-CCR7+CD45RA+ naive T cells. Receptors were obtained from a human donor in good health. Some libraries in this study had Jurkat cell RNA spiked in.

This clonotype was seen many times. This rearrangement joins TRBV5-1 to TRBJ2-7, with D unclear. The CDR3 sequence is 14 residues long. From germline, CDR1 is SGHRS and CDR2 YFSETQ. V was cut by 1 base and J by 0 bases, with 8 bases left in between. In DNA form, the CDR3 reads TGCGCCAGCAGCTTGTACGGACCCTCCTACGAGCAGTACTTC. It specifies CASSLYGPSYEQYF.

This rearrangement joins TRBV7-6 to TRBJ2-7; either TRBD1 or TRBD2 may supply D (5 bases each). The CDR3 consists of 15 residues. Trimming pared 5 bases from V and 3 bases from J, leaving 17 bases between. The germline CDR1 and CDR2 sequences are SGHVS and FNYEAQ. The CDR3 sequence: CASSTGTGFFYEQYF. The CDR3 nucleotides read TGTGCCAGCAGCACCGGGACCGGGTTCTTCTACGAGCAGTACTTC.

This clonotype was detected only once. The CDR3 DNA reads as TGTGCCAGCAGCCACAGAGTCCGGGACAGTTCCAATGAGCAGTTCTTC. Translating it yields CASSHRVRDSSNEQFF. The chain couples TRBV9 to TRBJ2-1; 7 bases fit TRBD1. After removal of 4 bases from V and 6 bases from J, the junction contained 13 bases not matched to a gene. CDR1 and CDR2 (germline): SGDLS, YYNGEE. The CDR3 is made up of 16 amino acids.

This clonotype was picked up many times. The gene calls are TRBV7-9 and TRBJ2-7; the D gene is possibly TRBD1 (6 bases). V was cut by 5 bases and J by 2 bases, with 10 bases left in between. This CDR3 has 13 amino acids. CDR1 is SEHNR, CDR2 FQNEAQ, per germline (reference sequence). In DNA form, the CDR3 reads TGTGCCAGCAGCCCGAGGACAGCCTACGAGCAGTACTTC. It is translated as CASSPRTAYEQYF.

This clonotype has a count of ten or more. The CDR3 spells CASSIQGAGTEAFF. CDR3 bases: TGCGCCAGCAGCATACAGGGGGCAGGTACTGAAGCTTTCTTT. The rearrangement joins TRBV4-1 to TRBJ1-1; 9 bases agree with TRBD1. The J segment lost 5 bases and the V segment lost 5 bases, leaving 6 bases of the junction unmatched. The CDR3 contains 14 residues. From germline, CDR1 is MGHRA and CDR2 YSYEKL.

This clonotype was seen at least ten times. In nucleotides, the CDR3 is TGCAGTGCTAGAGATGAGGGGGGATTGGGGGCTAATGAAAAACTGTTTTTT. Its protein product is CSARDEGGLGANEKLFF. J is TRBJ1-4 and V is TRBV20-1; possible D gene TRBD1, 6 bases. V was clipped by 0 bases and J by 3 bases, with 17 bases between them. The CDR3 spans 17 residues. Germline CDR1 reads DFQATT; CDR2 reads SNEGSKA (reference sequence).

The chain joins TRBV21-1 to TRBJ1-4. TRBV21-1 corresponds to a pseudogene. The CDR3 totals 17 residues. Here the CDR3 reads CASRGSGGRTTNEKLFF. Written as DNA, the CDR3 is TGTGCCAGCAGAGGAAGCGGGGGACGGACAACTAATGAAAAACTGTTTTTT.

In this sample, this clonotype turned up many times. The chain recombines TRBV6-5 with TRBJ2-7; possible D gene TRBD1, 5 bases. The CDR3 length is 13 residues. V lost 0 bases to trimming and J lost 6 bases, with 9 bases between them. Per germline, CDR1 MNHEY and CDR2 SVGAGI. The CDR3 loop reads CASSYSSTGEQYF. The DNA of the CDR3 is TGTGCCAGCAGTTACTCGAGTACAGGCGAGCAGTACTTC.

This clonotype was detected ten times or more. The CDR3 is CASSPGQEYEAFF. In DNA form, the CDR3 reads TGTGCCAGCAGTCCGGGACAGGAGTATGAAGCTTTCTTT. The genes are TRBV6-5 and TRBJ1-1; 8 nucleotides align to TRBD1. The CDR3 length is 13 residues. Germline V CDR1 and CDR2: MNHEY, SVGAGI. V lost 5 bases, J lost 7 bases, and 6 bases stayed unmatched.

This clonotype was observed many times. V and J are TRBV7-9 and TRBJ1-1; tentatively, D is TRBD1 (5 bases). The ends were cut back, 5 bases at V and 5 bases at J, with 21 bases in the middle. The CDR3 length is 16 residues. Germline lookup yields CDR1 SEHNR and CDR2 FQNEAQ (reference sequence). The CDR3 DNA is TGTGCCAGCAGCCCGACTTTATGGGGCGAAGCGACTGAAGCTTTCTTT. It translates to CASSPTLWGEATEAFF.

This clonotype appeared many times. This rearrangement joins TRBV5-4 to TRBJ2-3; tentative D call: TRBD2 (7 bases). The V and J ends lost 0 bases and 4 bases respectively, with 12 bases between them. CDR1 and CDR2 from the germline V gene are SGHNT and YYREEE (reference sequence). CDR3 length equals 15 residues. CDR3 protein: CASSLVGGASDTQYF. CDR3 in DNA: TGTGCCAGCAGCTTGGTAGGGGGGGCCTCAGATACGCAGTATTTT. The full variable domain, with the rest looked up from reference TRBV5-4 and TRBJ2-3, is ETGVTQSPTHLIKTRGQQVTLRCSSQSGHNTVSWYQQALGQGPQFIFQYYREEENGRGNFPPRFSGLQFPNYSSELNVNALELDDSALYLCASSLVGGASDTQYFGPGTRLTVL.

This clonotype was seen many times. The chain links TRBV6-1 to TRBJ1-1; no reliable D call. Germline loops: CDR1 MNHNS, CDR2 SASEGT. V lost 1 base, J lost 10 bases, and 10 bases lay in between. The CDR3 sequence is 12 residues long. CDR3 protein: CASSEGQILAFF. CDR3 nucleotide sequence: TGTGCCAGCAGTGAAGGCCAGATCTTAGCTTTCTTT.

This clonotype was detected ten times or more. The V call is TRBV28, the J call TRBJ2-7, with no clear D. The CDR3 has 14 amino acids. CDR1 is MDHEN and CDR2 is SYDVKM in the germline V gene. V was clipped by 5 bases and J by 0 bases, with 11 bases between them. CDR3 sequence reads: CASSPRSNSYEQYF. DNA of the CDR3: TGTGCCAGCAGTCCTCGGAGTAACTCCTACGAGCAGTACTTC.